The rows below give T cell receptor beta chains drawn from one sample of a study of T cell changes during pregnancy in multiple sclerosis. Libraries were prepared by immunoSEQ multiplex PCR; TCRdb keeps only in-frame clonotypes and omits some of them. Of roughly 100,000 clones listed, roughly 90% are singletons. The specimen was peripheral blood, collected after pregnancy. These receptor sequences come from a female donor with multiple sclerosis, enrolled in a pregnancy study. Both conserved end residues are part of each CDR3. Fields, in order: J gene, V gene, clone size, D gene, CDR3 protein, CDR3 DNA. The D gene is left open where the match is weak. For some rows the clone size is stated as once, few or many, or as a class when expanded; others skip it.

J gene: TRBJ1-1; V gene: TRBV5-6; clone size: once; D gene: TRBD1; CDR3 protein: CASSDDRDTEAFF; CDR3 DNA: TGTGCCAGCAGTGATGACAGGGACACTGAAGCTTTCTTT
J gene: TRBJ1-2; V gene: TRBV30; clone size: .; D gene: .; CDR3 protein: CAWSVAPLPGTAYGYTF; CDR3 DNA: TGTGCCTGGAGTGTCGCACCTCTGCCCGGGACTGCATATGGCTACACCTTC
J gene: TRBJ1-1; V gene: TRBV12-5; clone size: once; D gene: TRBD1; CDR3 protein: CASGLAGGSPEAFF; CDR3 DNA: TGTGCTAGTGGTTTGGCAGGGGGCTCCCCTGAAGCTTTCTTT
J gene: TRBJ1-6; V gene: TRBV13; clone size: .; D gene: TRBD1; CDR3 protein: CASSSRGTDNYNSPLHF; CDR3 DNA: TGTGCCAGCAGCTCCCGTGGGACAGACAACTATAATTCACCCCTCCACTTT
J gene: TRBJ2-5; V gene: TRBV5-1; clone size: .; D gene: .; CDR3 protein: CASSLAGLLQETQYF; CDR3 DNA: TGCGCCAGCAGCTTGGCAGGGCTCCTCCAAGAGACCCAGTACTTC
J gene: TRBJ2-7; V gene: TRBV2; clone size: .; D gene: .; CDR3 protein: CASSGLRGSGEQYF; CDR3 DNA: TGTGCCAGCAGTGGGCTAAGGGGCTCGGGCGAGCAGTACTTC
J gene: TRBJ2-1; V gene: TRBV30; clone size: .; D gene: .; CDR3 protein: CAWSRGDNEQFF; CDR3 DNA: TGTGCCTGGAGCAGGGGAGACAATGAGCAGTTCTTC
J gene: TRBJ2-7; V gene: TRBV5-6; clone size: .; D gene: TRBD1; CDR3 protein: CASSFVDRAPSYEQYF; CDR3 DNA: TGTGCCAGCAGCTTTGTAGACAGGGCCCCCTCCTACGAGCAGTACTTC
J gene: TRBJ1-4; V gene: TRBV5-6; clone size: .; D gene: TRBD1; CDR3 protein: CASSSGTENEKLFF; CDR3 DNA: TGTGCCAGCAGCTCCGGGACAGAGAATGAAAAACTGTTTTTT
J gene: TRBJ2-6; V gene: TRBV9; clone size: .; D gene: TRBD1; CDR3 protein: CASSVRTGPSGANVLTF; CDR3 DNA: TGTGCCAGCAGCGTAAGGACAGGGCCCTCTGGGGCCAACGTCCTGACTTTC